What follows is one TCR beta chain and its context. What it binds is unknown. The data originate from a study of Ad26.COV2.S vaccination and SARS-CoV-2 variants. Notes on the study in general: Substantial response breadth was reportedly seen for spike-specific CD8+ and CD4+ T cells after vaccination.

The assay was immunoSEQ multiplex PCR, and TCRdb's table has in-frame clones only and misses some. Of some 340,000 clones listed, about 86% were seen once; the top ten hold 1.9%. The treatment is: over 15 received Ad26.COV2.S at low or high dose, single or two shots; 5 received placebo; per-sample allocation not given. Sampling took place 63 days after the first vaccine or placebo injection. This CDR3 has 12 residues. The germline CDR1 and CDR2 sequences are SGHDN and FVKESK. With 2 bases removed from V and 8 bases from J, the gap between germline ends came to 9 bases. The clonotype originates from a person aged 18-65 years who received the Ad26.COV2.S COVID-19 vaccine or a placebo. Material: peripheral blood, obtained in a trial of Ad26.COV2.S vaccine versus placebo. V usage is TRBV14 and J usage is TRBJ1-2; no clear D gene. CDR3 DNA sequence: TGTGCCAGCAGCCAAATTAATATCGGCTACACCTTC. Amino acids: CASSQINIGYTF.